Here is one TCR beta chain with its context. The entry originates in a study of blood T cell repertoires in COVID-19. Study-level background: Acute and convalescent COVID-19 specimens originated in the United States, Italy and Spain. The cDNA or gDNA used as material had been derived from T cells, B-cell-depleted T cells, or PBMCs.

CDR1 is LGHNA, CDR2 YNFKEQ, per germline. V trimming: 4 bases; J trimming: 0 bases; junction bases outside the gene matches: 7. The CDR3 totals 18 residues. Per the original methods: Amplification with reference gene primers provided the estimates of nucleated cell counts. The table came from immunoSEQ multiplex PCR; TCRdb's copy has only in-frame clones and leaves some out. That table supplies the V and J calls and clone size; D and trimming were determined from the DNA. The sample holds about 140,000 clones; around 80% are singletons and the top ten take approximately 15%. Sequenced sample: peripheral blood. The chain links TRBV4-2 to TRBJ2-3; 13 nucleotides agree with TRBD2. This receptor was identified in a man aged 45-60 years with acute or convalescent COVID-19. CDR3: CASSRRLAGGSSTDTQYF. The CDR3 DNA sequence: TGTGCCAGCAGCCGACGACTAGCGGGGGGCTCTAGCACAGATACGCAGTATTTT.